This entry concerns a single T cell receptor (beta chain). The target antigen is unknown. The sample is drawn from a study of vaccination effects on CD4 cells after COVID-19. At the level of the study: Vaccine administered to participants consisted of two doses of either BNT162b2 or mRNA-1273. Study-wide results and limits: Marked clonal contraction was seen late after vaccination (in both infection- and vaccine-induced clones).

Following an approximately 11-day culture, CD4+ T cells were purified. All vaccine recipients tested negative for nucleocapsid antibodies and had never contracted SARS-CoV-2 infection. Researchers swapped half the medium for IL-2 medium on both days 3 and 7. V shed 4 bases, J shed 2 bases, and the junction held 2 bases outside the gene matches. This CDR3 is built from 16 residues. In germline, CDR1 is SGHDT, CDR2 YYEEEE. Using immunoSEQ multiplex PCR, the repertoire was profiled, and TCRdb retains in-frame clones only, with some absent. The sample comprises some 40,000 clones, over 80% of which are singletons, and just under 3% rests with the top ten.

This material consisted of CD4+ T cells from PBMCs cultured without peptide, taken before COVID-19 vaccination. V gene TRBV5-6 combines with J gene TRBJ2-2; 13 bases fit TRBD2. This clonotype originated in a human donor who received a COVID-19 vaccine. The CDR3 reads CASSTGLAGNTGELFF. CDR3 DNA: TGTGCCAGCAGCACGGGACTAGCGGGAAACACCGGGGAGCTGTTTTTT.